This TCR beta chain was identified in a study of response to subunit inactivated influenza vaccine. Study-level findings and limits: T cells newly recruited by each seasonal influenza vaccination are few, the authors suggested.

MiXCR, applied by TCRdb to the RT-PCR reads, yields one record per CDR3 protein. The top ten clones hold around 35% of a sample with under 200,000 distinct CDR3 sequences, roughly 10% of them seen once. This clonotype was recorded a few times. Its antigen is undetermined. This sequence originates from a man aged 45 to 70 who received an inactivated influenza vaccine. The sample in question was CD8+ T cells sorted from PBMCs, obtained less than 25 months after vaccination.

In nucleotides, the CDR3 is TGTGCCAGCACCCTAGGGACAGCCTCAGGAAACATTCAGTACTTC. This encodes CASTLGTASGNIQYF. V and J are TRBV28 and TRBJ2-4, with 7 positions matching TRBD1. CDR1 MDHEN and CDR2 SYDVKM come from the germline V gene. V lost 7 bases and J lost 6; bases outside the gene matches: 12. The CDR3 extends over 15 amino acids.